These 5 T cell receptor beta chains originate from one sample sequenced in a study of T cell repertoires in cytomegalovirus infection. A single record per CDR3 protein comes from TCRdb applying MiXCR to the reads. This sample has some 700,000 distinct CDR3 sequences, with roughly 30% found just once. These receptors have no known antigen. The source material was cultured PBMCs, sampled from culture after CMV antigen stimulation. These receptors came from a human donor in good health (CMV status not recorded). Some clones in this sample may be carry-over from other donors' samples.

The rearrangement uses TRBV11-2 and TRBJ2-3; D possibly corresponds to TRBD2 (5 bases). The CDR3 totals 14 residues. V lost 3 bases, J lost 8 bases, and 15 bases lay in between. From germline, CDR1 is SGHAT and CDR2 FQNNGV. The CDR3 reads CASSFGSSRGTQYF. Here the CDR3 DNA reads TGTGCCAGCAGCTTCGGGTCTAGCCGGGGTACGCAGTATTTT.

Only a few counts were recorded for this clonotype. CDR3 loop: CASRSPGGPTQYF. CDR3 DNA sequence: TGTGCCAGCAGGAGCCCCGGGGGGCCTACGCAGTATTTT. This chain links TRBV6-8 with TRBJ2-3; D possibly corresponds to TRBD2 (7 bases). CDR1 and CDR2 (germline): MNHGY, SAAAGT. Between the trimmed V and J ends, which lost 6 bases and 8 bases, there was a span of 15 bases. There are 13 residues in the CDR3.

The gene calls are TRBV4-1 and TRBJ2-5; D is perhaps TRBD2 (5 bases). The germline V gene encodes CDR1 MGHRA and CDR2 YSYEKL. This CDR3 is built from 14 residues. Trimming took off 1 base at V and 5 bases at J, with 11 bases between the two ends. The CDR3, as DNA: TGCGCCAGCAGCCAAGTGCATCCGGGGGAGACCCAGTACTTC. Its translation is CASSQVHPGETQYF.

V and J are TRBV6-1 and TRBJ2-2; no firm D call. The CDR3 is 16 residues long. Germline CDR1 reads MNHNS; CDR2 reads SASEGT. Trimming removed 5 bases at V and 4 bases at J, with 17 bases between. The CDR3 loop reads CASSSTSAVLTGELFF. The CDR3 DNA is TGTGCCAGCAGTTCAACCAGCGCGGTGCTCACCGGGGAGCTGTTTTTT.

The J gene is TRBJ1-5, the V gene TRBV2; the match to TRBD1 covers 8 bases. Germline V gives CDR1 SNHLY, CDR2 FYNNEI. The junction had 6 bases not matched to a gene; V was cut back by 6 bases and J by 2 bases. The CDR3 extends over 15 amino acids. The CDR3 spells CASRPGGTGNQPQHF. CDR3 bases: TGTGCCAGCAGGCCAGGGGGCACTGGCAATCAGCCCCAGCATTTT.